This T cell receptor beta chain was identified during a study of blood T cell repertoires in COVID-19. Looking at the study overall: T cells, B-cell-depleted T cells, or PBMCs supplied cDNA or gDNA.

This CDR3 is 15 amino acids long. The J segment lost 7 bases and the V segment lost 4 bases, leaving 8 bases of the junction unmatched. In germline, CDR1 is LGHNA, CDR2 YNFKEQ. A Seattle source enrolled patients during active infection and followed them longitudinally. In the original analysis: Reference gene primer amplification gave nucleated cell count estimates. The table came from immunoSEQ multiplex PCR; TCRdb's copy has only in-frame clones and leaves some out. V and J calls and clone size are as listed in that table; D and trimming were resolved from the DNA. The profile shows 200,000 to 250,000 clones, approximately 90% of them singletons.

V usage is TRBV4-2 and J usage is TRBJ2-1, with 9 bases aligning to TRBD2. What was sequenced was peripheral blood. This sequence originates from a man aged 30 to 39 with COVID-19, enrolled during active disease. The CDR3: CASSPGTSIWNEQFF. The CDR3, as DNA: TGTGCCAGCAGCCCAGGGACTAGCATTTGGAATGAGCAGTTCTTC.